This T cell receptor (beta chain) was captured by sequencing in a study of T cell responses to AZD1222 COVID-19 vaccine. Some clones are missing from TCRdb's copy, which holds only in-frame ones; the method was immunoSEQ multiplex PCR. This table holds 130,000 or so clones, around 90% found once. As for this clone: The antigen is undetermined.

Findings and caveats of the study: Donors, mostly white British, included more females; clonal diversity was possibly underestimated. Repertoires were obtained only post-peak T cell response.

The CDR3 is made up of 16 amino acids. V lost 6 bases, J lost 6 bases, and 6 bases stayed unmatched. Germline V gene lookup returns CDR1 MDHEN and CDR2 SYDVKM. This specimen was peripheral blood, taken on day 0 of AZD1222 vaccination. The clonotype originates from an adult in good health. The chain has TRBV28 and TRBJ1-6; 12 positions agree with TRBD1. The CDR3 DNA follows: TGTGCCAGCAGGCGGGGACAGGGGGCTCCTAATTCACCCCTCCACTTT. It encodes CASRRGQGAPNSPLHF. Combining the CDR3 with reference TRBV28 and TRBJ1-6 gives the whole variable domain DVKVTQSSRYLVKRTGEKVFLECVQDMDHENMFWYRQDPGLGLRLIYFSYDVKMKEKGDIPEGYSVSREKKERFSLILESASTNQTSMYLCASRRGQGAPNSPLHFGNGTRLTVT.